The entry that follows covers one T cell receptor beta chain sequence. Its antigen remains unidentified. Method: immunoSEQ multiplex PCR; TCRdb's copy keeps in-frame clones and lacks some. The sample contains approximately 72,000 clones, approximately 86% of which appear only once. The data originate from a study of PD-L1 blockade in urothelial cancer. Whole-study context: T cells were recovered from blood samples at a median of approximately 150,000.

Time point specified: pretreatment peripheral blood. Between 1 and 8 samples per patient were obtained, pretreatment and on-treatment. Study results and caveats: When pretreatment blood TCR clonality was below the median, it predicted better survival. Durable-benefit patients expanded tumor-associated blood clones more at 3 weeks.

Trimming cost V 9 bases and J 4 bases; bases outside gene matches: 14. This CDR3 is built from 18 residues. In germline, CDR1 is SGHRS, CDR2 YFSETQ. This chain uses TRBV5-1 with TRBJ2-2, with 14 bases aligning to TRBD2. This TCR was recovered from a man between 60 and 70 years old with urothelial cancer. The sample was PBMCs, taken around atezolizumab (anti-PD-L1) treatment. The CDR3 DNA sequence: TGCGCCACCTCGGGACTAGCGGGGGAGCCCAGGAGCACCGGGGAGCTGTTTTTT. Translating it yields CATSGLAGEPRSTGELFF. The variable domain in full, completed from reference TRBV5-1 and TRBJ2-2, reads KAGVTQTPRYLIKTRGQQVTLSCSPISGHRSVSWYQQTPGQGLQFLFEYFSETQRNKGNFPGRFSGRQFSNSRSEMNVSTLELGDSALYLCATSGLAGEPRSTGELFFGEGSRLTVL.